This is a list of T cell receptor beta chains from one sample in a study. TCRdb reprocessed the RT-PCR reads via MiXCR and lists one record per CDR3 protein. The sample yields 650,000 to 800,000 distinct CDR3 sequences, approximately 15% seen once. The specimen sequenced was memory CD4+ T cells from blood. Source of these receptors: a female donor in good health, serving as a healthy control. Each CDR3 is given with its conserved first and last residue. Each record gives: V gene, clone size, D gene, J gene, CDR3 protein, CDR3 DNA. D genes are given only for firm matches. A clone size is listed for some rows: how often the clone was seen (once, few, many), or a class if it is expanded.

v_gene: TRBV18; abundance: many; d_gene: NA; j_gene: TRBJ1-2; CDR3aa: CASSLREGGYTF; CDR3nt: TGTGCCAGCTCCCTTCGGGAGGGTGGCTACACCTTC
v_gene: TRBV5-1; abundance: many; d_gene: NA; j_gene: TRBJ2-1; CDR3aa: CASSLGAEIYNEQFF; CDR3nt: TGCGCCAGCAGCTTGGGAGCGGAAATATACAATGAGCAGTTCTTC
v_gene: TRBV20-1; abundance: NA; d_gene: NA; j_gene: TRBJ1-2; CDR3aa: CSAAGGVGYTF; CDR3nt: TGCAGTGCCGCGGGGGGCGTTGGCTACACCTTC
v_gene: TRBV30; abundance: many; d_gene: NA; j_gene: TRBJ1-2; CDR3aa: CAWSLSTGYSGYTF; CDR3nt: TGTGCCTGGAGTCTGTCCACAGGGTACAGTGGCTACACCTTC
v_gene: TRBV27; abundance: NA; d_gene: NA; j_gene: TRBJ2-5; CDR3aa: CASTPLAGTQETQYF; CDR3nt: TGTGCCAGCACCCCTCTGGCGGGAACCCAAGAGACCCAGTACTTC
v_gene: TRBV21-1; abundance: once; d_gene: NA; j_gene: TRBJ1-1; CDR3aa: CASSKEFRGRRNTEAFF; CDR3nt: TGTGCCAGCAGCAAAGAATTCAGGGGGCGGAGGAACACTGAAGCTTTCTTT
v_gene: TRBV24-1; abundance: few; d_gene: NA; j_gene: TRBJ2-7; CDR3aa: CATSEEGTYEQYF; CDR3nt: TGTGCCACCAGTGAAGAGGGGACCTACGAGCAGTACTTC
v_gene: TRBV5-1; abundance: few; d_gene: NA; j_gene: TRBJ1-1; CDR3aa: CASSTPGGIRGAFF; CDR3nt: TGCGCCAGCAGCACCCCCGGGGGTATACGAGGGGCTTTCTTT
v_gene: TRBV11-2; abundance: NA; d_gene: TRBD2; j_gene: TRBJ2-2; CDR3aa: CASRKTSGGNTGELFF; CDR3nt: TGTGCCAGCAGAAAAACTAGCGGAGGGAACACCGGGGAGCTGTTTTTT
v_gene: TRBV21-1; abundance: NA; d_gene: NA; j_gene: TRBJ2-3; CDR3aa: CASSTRQGQGTDTQYF; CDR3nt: TGTGCCAGCAGCACCCGACAGGGGCAGGGCACAGATACGCAGTATTTT
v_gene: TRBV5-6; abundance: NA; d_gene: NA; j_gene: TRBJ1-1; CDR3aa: CASSLNRGTMNTEAFF; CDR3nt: TGTGCCAGCAGCTTGAACAGAGGTACAATGAACACTGAAGCTTTCTTT
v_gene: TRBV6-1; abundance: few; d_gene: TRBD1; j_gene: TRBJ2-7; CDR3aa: CAGQGQGIEQYF; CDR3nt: TGTGCCGGCCAAGGACAGGGGATCGAGCAGTACTTC
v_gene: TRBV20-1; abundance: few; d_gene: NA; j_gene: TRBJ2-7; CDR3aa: CSASIGGYEQYF; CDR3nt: TGCAGTGCTAGTATAGGCGGCTACGAGCAGTACTTC
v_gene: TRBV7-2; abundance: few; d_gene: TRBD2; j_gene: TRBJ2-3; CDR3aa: CASSFSGGGRADTQYF; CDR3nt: TGTGCCAGCAGCTTTTCGGGGGGGGGCCGGGCAGATACGCAGTATTTT
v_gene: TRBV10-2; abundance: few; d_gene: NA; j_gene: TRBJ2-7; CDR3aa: CASVRTDSYEQYF; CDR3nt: TGCGCCAGCGTGAGGACAGACTCCTACGAGCAGTACTTC
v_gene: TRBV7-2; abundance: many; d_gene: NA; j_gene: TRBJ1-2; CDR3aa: CASSLAAGDPHGYTF; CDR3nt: TGTGCCAGCAGCTTAGCAGCAGGGGACCCCCATGGCTACACCTTC
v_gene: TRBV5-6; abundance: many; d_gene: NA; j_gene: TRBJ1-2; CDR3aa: CASSSTGIGYGYTF; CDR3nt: TGTGCCAGCAGCTCCACAGGGATCGGGTATGGCTACACCTTC
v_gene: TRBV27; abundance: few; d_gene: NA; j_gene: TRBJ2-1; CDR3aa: CASRWQANSYNEQFF; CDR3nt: TGTGCCAGCCGGTGGCAGGCGAACTCCTACAATGAGCAGTTCTTC
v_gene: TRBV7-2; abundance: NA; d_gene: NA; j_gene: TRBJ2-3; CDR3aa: CASRAILVEGVDTQYF; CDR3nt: TGTGCCAGCAGGGCAATTTTGGTGGAAGGGGTCGATACGCAGTATTTT
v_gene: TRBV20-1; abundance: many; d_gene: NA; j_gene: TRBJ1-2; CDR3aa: CSARDIRLIDGYTF; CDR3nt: TGCAGTGCTAGAGATATTCGACTTATCGACGGCTACACCTTC
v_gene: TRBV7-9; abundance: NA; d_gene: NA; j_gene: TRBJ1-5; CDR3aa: CASSLAHAGYSNQPQHF; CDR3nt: TGTGCCAGCAGCTTAGCCCACGCCGGGTATAGCAATCAGCCCCAGCATTTT
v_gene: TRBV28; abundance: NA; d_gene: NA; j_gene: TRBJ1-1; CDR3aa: CASSRRGIGGTEAFF; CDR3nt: TGTGCCAGCAGTCGAAGGGGAATCGGCGGCACTGAAGCTTTCTTT
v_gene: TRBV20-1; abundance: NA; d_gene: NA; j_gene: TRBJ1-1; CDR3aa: CSAPTANTEAFF; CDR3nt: TGCAGTGCTCCTACAGCAAACACTGAAGCTTTCTTT
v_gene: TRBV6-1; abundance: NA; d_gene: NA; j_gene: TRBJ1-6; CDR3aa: CASSRVSMDSPLHF; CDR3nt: TGTGCCAGCAGCAGGGTTTCGATGGATTCACCCCTCCACTTT
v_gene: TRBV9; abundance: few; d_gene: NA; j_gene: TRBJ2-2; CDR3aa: CASSVYGNVGELFF; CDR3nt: TGTGCCAGCAGCGTATACGGGAATGTCGGGGAGCTGTTTTTT
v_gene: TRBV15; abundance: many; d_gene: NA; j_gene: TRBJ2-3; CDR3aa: CATSRDWVGSDTQYF; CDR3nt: TGTGCCACCAGCAGAGATTGGGTGGGTTCCGATACGCAGTATTTT
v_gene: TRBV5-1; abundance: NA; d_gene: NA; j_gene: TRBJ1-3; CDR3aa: CASSLDGVSGYGNTIYF; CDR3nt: TGCGCCAGCAGCTTGGACGGCGTCAGCGGATATGGAAACACCATATATTTT
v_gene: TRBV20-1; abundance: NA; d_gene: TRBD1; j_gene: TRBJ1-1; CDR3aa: CSASWRDRDTEAFF; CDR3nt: TGCAGTGCTAGTTGGAGGGACAGGGACACTGAAGCTTTCTTT
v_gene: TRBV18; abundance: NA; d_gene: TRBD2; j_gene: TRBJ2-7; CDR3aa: CASSVGLVYNEQYF; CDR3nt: TGTGCCAGCTCAGTCGGACTAGTCTACAACGAGCAGTACTTC
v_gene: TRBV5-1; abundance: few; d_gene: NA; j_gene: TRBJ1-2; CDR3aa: CASSLETYNYGYTF; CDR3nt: TGCGCCAGCAGCTTGGAGACCTATAACTATGGCTACACCTTC
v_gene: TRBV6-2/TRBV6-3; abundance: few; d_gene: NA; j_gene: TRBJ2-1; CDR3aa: CASNEVRNEQFF; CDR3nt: TGTGCCAGCAACGAAGTCCGGAATGAGCAGTTCTTC
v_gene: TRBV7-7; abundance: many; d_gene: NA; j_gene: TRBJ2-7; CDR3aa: CASSLGLGGEQYF; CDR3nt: TGTGCTAGCAGCTTAGGCCTGGGGGGCGAGCAGTACTTC
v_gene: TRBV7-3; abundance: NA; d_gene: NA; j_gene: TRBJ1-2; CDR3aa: CASSMGPGINYGYTF; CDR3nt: TGTGCCAGCAGCATGGGGCCCGGGATTAACTATGGCTACACCTTC
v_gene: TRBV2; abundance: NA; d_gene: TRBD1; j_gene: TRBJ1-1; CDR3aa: CASSELGQGRVNTEAFF; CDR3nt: TGTGCCAGCAGTGAGCTTGGACAGGGACGAGTGAACACTGAAGCTTTCTTT
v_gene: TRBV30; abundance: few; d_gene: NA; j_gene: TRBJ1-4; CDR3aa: CAWSPRGATNNEKLFF; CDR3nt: TGTGCCTGGAGTCCCCGGGGGGCTACCAATAATGAAAAACTGTTTTTT
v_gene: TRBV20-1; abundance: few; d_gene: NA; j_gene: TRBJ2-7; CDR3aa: CSARDSLFGGDDQYF; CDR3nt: TGCAGTGCTAGGGACAGTTTGTTCGGTGGAGACGACCAGTACTTC
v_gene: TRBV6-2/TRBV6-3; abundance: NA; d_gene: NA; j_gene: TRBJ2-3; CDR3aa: CASLNDASTDTQYF; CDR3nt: TGTGCCAGCTTGAACGATGCTAGCACAGATACGCAGTATTTT
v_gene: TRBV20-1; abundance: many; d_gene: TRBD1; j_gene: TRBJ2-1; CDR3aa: CSASNRGTGRIF; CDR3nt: TGCAGTGCTAGTAACAGGGGGACCGGGCGGATCTTC
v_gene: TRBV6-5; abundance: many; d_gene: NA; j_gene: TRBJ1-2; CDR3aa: CASSYQRGSYTF; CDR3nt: TGTGCCAGCAGTTATCAGAGGGGTAGCTACACCTTC
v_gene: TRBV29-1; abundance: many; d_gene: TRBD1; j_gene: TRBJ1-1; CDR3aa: CSATDRGGTEAFF; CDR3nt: TGCAGCGCCACGGACAGGGGTGGCACTGAAGCTTTCTTT
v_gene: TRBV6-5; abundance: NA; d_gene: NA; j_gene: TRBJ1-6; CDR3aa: CASSYYGGSLYNSPLHF; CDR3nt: TGTGCCAGCAGTTACTACGGGGGCTCCTTATATAATTCACCCCTCCACTTT
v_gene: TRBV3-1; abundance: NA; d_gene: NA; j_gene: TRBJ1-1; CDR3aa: CASSQEGHLMGAFF; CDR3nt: TGTGCCAGCAGCCAAGAAGGCCACCTCATGGGAGCTTTCTTT
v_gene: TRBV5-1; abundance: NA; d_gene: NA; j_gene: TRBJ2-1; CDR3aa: CASTMGGLSYNEQFF; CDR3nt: TGCGCCAGCACAATGGGGGGTCTCTCCTACAATGAGCAGTTCTTC
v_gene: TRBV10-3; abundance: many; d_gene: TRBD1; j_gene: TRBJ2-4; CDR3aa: CAISDKGQENRAKNIQYF; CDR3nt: TGTGCCATCAGTGATAAGGGACAGGAAAATCGAGCCAAAAACATTCAGTACTTC
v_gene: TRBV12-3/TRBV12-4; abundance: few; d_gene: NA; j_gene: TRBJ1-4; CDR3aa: CASSYGGSGEKLFF; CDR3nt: TGTGCCAGCAGTTATGGGGGGAGTGGAGAAAAACTGTTTTTT
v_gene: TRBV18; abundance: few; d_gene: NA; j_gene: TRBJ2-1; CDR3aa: CASKEVSYNEQFF; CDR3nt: TGTGCCAGCAAAGAAGTCAGTTACAATGAGCAGTTCTTC
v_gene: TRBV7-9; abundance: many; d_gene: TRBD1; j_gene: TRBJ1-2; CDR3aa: CASSPAGQGATNGYTF; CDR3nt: TGTGCCAGCAGCCCCGCCGGACAGGGGGCGACCAATGGCTACACCTTC
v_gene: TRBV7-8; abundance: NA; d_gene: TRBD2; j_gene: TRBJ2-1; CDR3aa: CASSSLAGGLWEQFF; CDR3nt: TGTGCCAGCAGCTCGCTAGCGGGGGGGCTTTGGGAGCAGTTCTTC
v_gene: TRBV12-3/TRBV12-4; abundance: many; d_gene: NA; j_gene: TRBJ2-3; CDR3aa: CASSLSGADTQYF; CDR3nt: TGTGCCAGCAGTTTGAGTGGGGCGGATACGCAGTATTTT
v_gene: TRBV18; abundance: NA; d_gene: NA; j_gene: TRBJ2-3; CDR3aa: CASSPGLEDTQYF; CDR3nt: TGTGCCAGCTCACCGGGTTTGGAGGATACGCAGTATTTT
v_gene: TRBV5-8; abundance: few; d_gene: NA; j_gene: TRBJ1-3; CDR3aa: CASSLEFIDGGNTIYF; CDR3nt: TGTGCCAGCAGCTTGGAGTTTATCGACGGGGGAAACACCATATATTTT
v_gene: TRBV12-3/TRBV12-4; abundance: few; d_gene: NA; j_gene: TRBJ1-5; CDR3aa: CASSAMEGNQPQHF; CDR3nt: TGTGCCAGCAGTGCCATGGAGGGCAATCAGCCCCAGCATTTT
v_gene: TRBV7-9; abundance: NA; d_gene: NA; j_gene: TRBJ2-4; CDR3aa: CASSLGISTGNIQYF; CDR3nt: TGTGCCAGCAGCTTAGGCATCTCTACGGGAAACATTCAGTACTTC
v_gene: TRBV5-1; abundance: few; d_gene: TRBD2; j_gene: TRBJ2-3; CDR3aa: CASRKGLAAVTDTQYF; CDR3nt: TGCGCCAGCAGAAAGGGACTAGCGGCCGTCACAGATACGCAGTATTTT
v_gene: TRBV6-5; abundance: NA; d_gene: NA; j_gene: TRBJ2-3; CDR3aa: CASSASGTRGYEQYF; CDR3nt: TGTGCCAGCAGCGCCTCCGGGACCCGCGGGTATGAGCAGTATTTT
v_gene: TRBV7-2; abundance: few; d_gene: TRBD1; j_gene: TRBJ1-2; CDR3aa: CASNTGGDGYTF; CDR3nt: TGTGCCAGCAACACAGGGGGCGATGGCTACACCTTC